This T cell receptor (beta chain) is drawn from a study of T cells in Graves' hyperthyroidism and ophthalmopathy. Graves' hyperthyroidism without ophthalmopathy progression within 18 months was termed stable. This clonotype has ten or more counts. The CDR3 totals 15 residues. CDR1 and CDR2 from the germline V gene are KGHSH and LQKENI. Trimming shortened V by 1 base and J by 7 bases, and 16 bases separated the two germline ends. RNA transcripts provided the source from which TCR beta CDR3 regions were amplified. HTBI primers were the set used in a first-round RT-PCR of the TCR CDR3. TCRdb reanalysed the multiplex PCR reads using MiXCR and keeps one entry per CDR3 protein. The sample comprises roughly 750,000 distinct CDR3 sequences, about 17% of which are singletons, and 8.4% rests with the top ten.

The sequenced material came from blood. This sequence joins TRBV18 and TRBJ1-1; no clear D gene. The sequence was collected from a man younger than 35 with Graves' hyperthyroidism. The DNA of the CDR3 is TGTGCCAGCTCACCACAGGAGGTTTGGTCGGGTGAAGCTTTCTTT. Translation: CASSPQEVWSGEAFF. Full variable domain (outside the CDR3, taken from reference TRBV18 and TRBJ1-1): NAGVMQNPRHLVRRRGQEARLRCSPMKGHSHVYWYRQLPEEGLKFMVYLQKENIIDESGMPKERFSAEFPKEGPSILRIQQVVRGDSAAYFCASSPQEVWSGEAFFGQGTRLTVV.